This TCR beta chain was profiled in a study of CD4 T cells in relation to SARS-CoV-2 and coronaviruses. Study details: After roughly ten days of antigen culture, PBMC TCR beta CDR3s were sequenced. Negative control cultures got HIV-1 Nef peptides or no peptide.

TCRdb keeps only in-frame clones here, not all; method: immunoSEQ multiplex PCR. The sample comprises about 19,000 clones, around three quarters of which are singletons, and 15% to 19% rests with the top ten. Before the COVID-19 pandemic, during about 2010-2018, CD4+ T cells were taken from unexposed donors. The cells were cultured for less than twelve days before CD4+ T cells were isolated. As cell numbers allowed, unexposed-donor CD4+ T cells faced SARS-CoV-2 S/N and four cold-coronavirus spikes. Cultures received half-medium IL-2 refreshes on days 3 and 7. Of note for this clone: Its cognate antigen is unknown.

The CDR3 runs 13 residues. Germline V gene sequence: CDR1 MNHNY, CDR2 SVGAGI (reference sequence). Deletions cut 6 bases from V and 4 bases from J, with 12 bases between. Sequences were obtained from CD4+ T cells from PBMCs, cultured in vitro. This clonotype was obtained from a human donor in good health. The V and J genes are TRBV6-6 and TRBJ1-1; D remains ambiguous. CDR3 DNA sequence: TGTGCCAGCAGGCCGGACGAAGTCACTGAAGCTTTCTTT. It yields the protein CASRPDEVTEAFF.